This T cell receptor beta chain is drawn from a study of cytomegalovirus exposure and HLA in healthy donors. Study overall: As an earlier analysis found, about 190 million T cells yielded fewer than 130 million unique TCR beta sequences. Study-wide findings and caveats: In most subjects, TCR beta sequences reportedly gave accurate predictions of HLA-A and HLA-B alleles. Immune exposure was documented only through CMV serostatus. Later on, an analysis found that several of the most significant clusters appeared to be linked to common viral pathogens, which included parvovirus B19.

Comment on this clone: Its target is unknown.

Germline loops: CDR1 ENHRY, CDR2 SYGVKD. CDR3 length equals 13 residues. V gave up 1 base and J gave up 4 bases, with 5 bases separating them. The PCR contained 60 Vbeta and 13 Jbeta primers. The repertoire was sequenced with immunoSEQ multiplex PCR; TCRdb's copy has only in-frame clones and lacks some. Among about 180,000 clones listed, roughly 88% were seen once. This clonotype originated in a boy aged 2 to 9 in good health and CMV-seronegative. Material for sequencing was PBMCs. The V call is TRBV10-3, the J call TRBJ1-3; no clear D gene. CDR3 sequence reads: CAISELEGNTIYF. The CDR3, as DNA: TGTGCCATCAGTGAGTTGGAGGGAAACACCATATATTTT.